This T cell receptor beta chain was recovered during a study of cytomegalovirus exposure and HLA in healthy donors. The wider study: The roughly 120 million unique TCR beta sequences, from roughly 170 million T cells, were found by an earlier analysis. Study-level results: As immune exposure information, only CMV serostatus was available. Highest at DRB1 and lowest at HLA-C, TCR association rates differed among HLA loci in a later analysis. Most TCR sequences proved rare, with some public TCRs found in many donors.

The sample holds a few counts of this clone. Its antigen remains unknown. Primers for the PCR totalled 60 Vbeta and 13 Jbeta. TCRdb's table, derived via immunoSEQ multiplex PCR, lists solely in-frame clones and lacks some. The sample yields 100,000 to 150,000 clones, roughly 74% seen once. The CDR3 totals 16 residues. The sequencing sample was made of PBMCs. The chain joins TRBV21-1 to TRBJ2-1; the table's D call, TRBD2, has no DNA check behind it. TRBV21-1 is a known pseudogene. The receptor's source is a man between 40 and 49 years old in good health and CMV-seronegative. The DNA for the CDR3 is TGTGCCAGCAGCACGGAAGCGGGGGGGCCTTTAGATGAGCAGTTCTTC. It translates to CASSTEAGGPLDEQFF.